Sequencing of this TCR beta chain was carried out in a study of T cells after yellow fever vaccination. Overall study findings and caveats: Most primary-vaccination clones reappeared after the booster (about 96% CD4, roughly 90% CD8).

The CDR3 extends over 14 amino acids. The V end was cut by 1 base, the J end by 5 bases, with 12 bases between. Germline lookup yields CDR1 GTSNPN and CDR2 SVGIG (reference sequence). MiXCR, run by TCRdb on the 5' RACE reads, gives a single entry per CDR3 protein. The sample includes some 320,000 distinct CDR3 sequences, 8.7% of them seen just once. With regard to this clonotype: The antigen is not known.

This material consisted of PBMCs, taken on the day of the first yellow fever vaccination. The gene calls are TRBV30 and TRBJ2-1; maybe TRBD2 (7 bases). The sequence was collected from a man between 18 and 35 years old who received the YFV17D yellow fever vaccine. CDR3 amino acids: CAWSGAGAHNEQFF. As DNA, the CDR3 is TGTGCCTGGAGTGGGGCGGGGGCCCACAATGAGCAGTTCTTC.